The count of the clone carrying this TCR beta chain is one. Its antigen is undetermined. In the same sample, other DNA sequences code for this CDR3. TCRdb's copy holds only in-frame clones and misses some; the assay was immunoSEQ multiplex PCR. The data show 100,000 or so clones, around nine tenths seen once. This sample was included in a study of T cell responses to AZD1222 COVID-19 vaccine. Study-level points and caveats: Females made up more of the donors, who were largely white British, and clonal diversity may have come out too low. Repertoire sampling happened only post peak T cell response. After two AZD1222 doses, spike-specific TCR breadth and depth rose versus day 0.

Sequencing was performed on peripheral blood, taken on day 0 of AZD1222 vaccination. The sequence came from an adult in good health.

The CDR3 here is CASSQDLAGVNEQFF. CDR3 DNA: TGTGCCAGCAGCCAAGATCTAGCGGGAGTCAATGAGCAGTTCTTC. The chain links TRBV14 to TRBJ2-1; 10 bases match TRBD2. The CDR3 is 15 residues long. CDR1 and CDR2 (germline): SGHDN, FVKESK. After removal of 0 bases from V and 6 bases from J, the junction contained 2 bases not matched to a gene. The entire variable domain, with the rest obtained from reference TRBV14 and TRBJ2-1, is as follows: EAGVTQFPSHSVIEKGQTVTLRCDPISGHDNLYWYRRVMGKEIKFLLHFVKESKQDESGMPNNRFLAERTGGTYSTLKVQPAELEDSGVYFCASSQDLAGVNEQFFGPGTRLTVL.